This T cell receptor beta chain emerged from a study of Ad26.COV2.S vaccination and SARS-CoV-2 variants. Whole-study context: Each vaccinee took Ad26.COV2.S intramuscularly, once or twice 56 days apart.

Germline V CDR1 and CDR2: LGHDT, YNNKEL (reference sequence). V lost 1 base and J lost 3, with 21 bases in between. There are 18 residues in the CDR3. The protocol was immunoSEQ multiplex PCR, while the TCRdb copy is restricted to in-frame clones and leaves out a portion. Here the sample spans approximately 460,000 clones, 89% being singletons. Indicated treatment: 19 received Ad26.COV2.S at low or high dose, single or two shots; five or six received placebo; per-sample allocation not given. The investigators took samples on day 63 after the first vaccine or placebo injection. The input for sequencing was peripheral blood, taken in a trial of Ad26.COV2.S vaccine versus placebo. The sequence derives from a person between 18 and 65 years old who received the Ad26.COV2.S COVID-19 vaccine or a placebo. J is TRBJ2-5 and V is TRBV3-1 (or the pseudogene TRBV3-2); unclear D gene. The chain's CDR3 is CASSQAWAYLYVEETQYF. Here the CDR3 DNA reads TGTGCCAGCAGCCAAGCATGGGCTTATTTGTATGTCGAAGAGACCCAGTACTTC.